This TCR beta chain is from a study of cytomegalovirus exposure and HLA in healthy donors. Findings of the study overall: Differences between HLA loci emerged in a later analysis of TCR association rates, with DRB1 most and HLA-C fewest. V- and J-gene trimming in TCR beta was tied to a missense DCLRE1C variant by an analysis performed later.

A note on this clone: What it binds is unknown.

V lost 7 bases and J lost 11, with 18 bases in between. Germline values: CDR1 MNHNY, CDR2 SVGAGI (reference sequence). The CDR3 runs 12 residues. The PCR made use of 60 Vbeta and 13 Jbeta primers. The protocol was immunoSEQ multiplex PCR, while the TCRdb copy is restricted to in-frame clones and leaves out a portion. This table holds about 190,000 clones, approximately 79% found once. The chain joins TRBV6-6 to TRBJ2-7; D is possibly TRBD2 (5 bases). What was sequenced was PBMCs. The receptor was derived from a man in his forties in good health and CMV-seropositive. The CDR3 loop is CASTPGDYQEYF. In DNA form, the CDR3 reads TGTGCCAGCACCCCCGGGGATTATCAAGAGTACTTC.